The 4 T cell receptor beta chains given below trace back to one sample, sequenced in a study of identical twins. MiXCR, applied by TCRdb to the 5' RACE reads, yields one record per CDR3 protein. The sample contains 250,000 to 350,000 distinct CDR3 sequences, about 8.9% of which appear only once. These data are also associated with another study on yellow fever vaccine responses in identical twins.

Sequenced material: memory (CD45RO+) T cells sorted from blood. These receptors were obtained from a woman aged 18-35 years in good health.

This clonotype was observed a handful of times. The chain couples TRBV27 to TRBJ2-3; 9 bases match TRBD1. The junction had 4 bases not matched to a gene; V was cut back by 1 base and J by 2 bases. CDR3 length equals 16 residues. Germline CDR1 is MNHEY and CDR2 is SMNVEV (reference sequence). CDR3 nucleotide sequence: TGTGCCAGCAGTTTATTCGGGACAGGGATCACAGATACGCAGTATTTT. Protein: CASSLFGTGITDTQYF.

This clonotype was found many times. The chain links TRBV3-1 to TRBJ2-1, with 8 bases matching TRBD2. The CDR3 has 18 residues. CDR1 and CDR2 (germline): LGHDT, YNNKEL (reference sequence). V lost 4 bases and J lost 0; bases outside the gene matches: 11. CDR3 protein: CASSRSFSGGYSYNEQFF. The DNA for the CDR3 is TGTGCCAGCAGCCGATCATTCAGCGGGGGCTACTCCTACAATGAGCAGTTCTTC.

This clonotype appeared many times. This chain joins TRBV5-1 and TRBJ2-3, with a weak D call TRBD2 (6 bases). Trimming took off 4 bases at V and 6 bases at J, with 21 bases between the two ends. From germline, CDR1 is SGHRS and CDR2 YFSETQ. CDR3 length equals 16 residues. CDR3 nucleotides: TGCGCCAGCAGCGCAATTTCGGGACTTGTCATCGATACGCAGTATTTT. Translating it yields CASSAISGLVIDTQYF.

At least ten counts were recorded for this clonotype. The rearrangement joins TRBV29-1 to TRBJ1-1, with 8 bases identical to TRBD1. CDR1 is SQVTM and CDR2 is ANQGSEA in the germline V gene. After removal of 5 bases from V and 6 bases from J, the junction contained 14 bases not matched to a gene. This CDR3 is 15 amino acids long. DNA for the CDR3: TGCAGCGTTCAGGTCCGAGGGACAGGTAACGCTGAAGCTTTCTTT. The encoded protein is CSVQVRGTGNAEAFF.